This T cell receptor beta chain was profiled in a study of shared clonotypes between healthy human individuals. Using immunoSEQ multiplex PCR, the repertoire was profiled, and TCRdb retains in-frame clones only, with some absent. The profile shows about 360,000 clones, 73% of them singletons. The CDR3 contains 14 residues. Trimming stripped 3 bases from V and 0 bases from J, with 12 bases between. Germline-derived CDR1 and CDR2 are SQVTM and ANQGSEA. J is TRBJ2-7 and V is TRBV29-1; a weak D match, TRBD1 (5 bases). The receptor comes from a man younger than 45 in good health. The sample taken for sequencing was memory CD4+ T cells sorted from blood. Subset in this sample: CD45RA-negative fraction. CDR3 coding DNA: TGCAGCGTTGAGGAAACAGGAGACTCCTACGAGCAGTACTTC. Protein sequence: CSVEETGDSYEQYF.